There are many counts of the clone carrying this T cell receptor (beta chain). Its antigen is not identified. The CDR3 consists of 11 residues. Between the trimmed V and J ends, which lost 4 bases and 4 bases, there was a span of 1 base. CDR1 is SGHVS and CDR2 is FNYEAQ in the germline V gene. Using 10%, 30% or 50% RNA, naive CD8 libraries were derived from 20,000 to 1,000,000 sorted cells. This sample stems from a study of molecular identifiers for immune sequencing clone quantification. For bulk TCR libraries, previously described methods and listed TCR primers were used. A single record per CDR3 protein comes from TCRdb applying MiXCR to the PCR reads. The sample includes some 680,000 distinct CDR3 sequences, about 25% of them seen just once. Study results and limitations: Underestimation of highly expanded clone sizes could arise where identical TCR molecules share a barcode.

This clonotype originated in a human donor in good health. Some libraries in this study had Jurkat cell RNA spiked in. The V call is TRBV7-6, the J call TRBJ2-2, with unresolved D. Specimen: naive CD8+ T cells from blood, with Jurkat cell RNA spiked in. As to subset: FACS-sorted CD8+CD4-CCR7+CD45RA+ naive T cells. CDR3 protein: CASSSTGELFF. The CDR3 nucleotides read TGTGCCAGCAGCTCCACCGGGGAGCTGTTTTTT.